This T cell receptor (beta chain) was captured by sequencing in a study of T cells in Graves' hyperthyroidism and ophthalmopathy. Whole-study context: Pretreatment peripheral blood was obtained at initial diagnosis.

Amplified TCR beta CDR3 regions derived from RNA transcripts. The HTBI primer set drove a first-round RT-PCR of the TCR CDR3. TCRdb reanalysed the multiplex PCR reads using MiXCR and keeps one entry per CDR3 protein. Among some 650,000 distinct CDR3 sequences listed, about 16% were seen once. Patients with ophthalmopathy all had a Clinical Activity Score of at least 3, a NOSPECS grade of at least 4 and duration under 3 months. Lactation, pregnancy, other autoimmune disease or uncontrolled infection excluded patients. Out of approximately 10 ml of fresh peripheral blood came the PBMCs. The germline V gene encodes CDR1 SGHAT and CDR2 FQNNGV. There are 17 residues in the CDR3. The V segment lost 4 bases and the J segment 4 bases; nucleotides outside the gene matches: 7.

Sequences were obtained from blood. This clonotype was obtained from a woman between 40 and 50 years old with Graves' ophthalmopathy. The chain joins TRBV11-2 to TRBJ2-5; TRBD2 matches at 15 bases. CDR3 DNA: TGTGCCAGCAGCTCCGGACTAGCGGGAGGGGTTGGAGAGACCCAGTACTTC. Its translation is CASSSGLAGGVGETQYF.